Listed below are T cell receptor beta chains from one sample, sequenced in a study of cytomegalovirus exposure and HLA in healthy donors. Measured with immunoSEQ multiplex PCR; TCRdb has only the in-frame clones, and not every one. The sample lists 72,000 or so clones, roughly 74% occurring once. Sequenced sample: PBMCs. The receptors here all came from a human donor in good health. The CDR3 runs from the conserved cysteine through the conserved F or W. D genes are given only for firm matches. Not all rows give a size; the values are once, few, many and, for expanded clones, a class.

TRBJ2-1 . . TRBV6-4 CASSGGESSYNEQFF TGTGCCAGCAGTGGCGGGGAGAGCTCCTACAATGAGCAGTTCTTC
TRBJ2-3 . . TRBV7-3 CASSWYRVRRSDTQYF TGTGCCAGCAGCTGGTACAGGGTGCGTCGATCAGATACGCAGTATTTT
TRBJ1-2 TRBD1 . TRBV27 CASSSLGGARNGYTF TGTGCCAGCAGTTCGCTAGGGGGCGCGAGGAATGGCTACACCTTC
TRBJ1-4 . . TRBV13 CASSSAQGTKLFF TGTGCCAGCAGCTCCGCCCAGGGGACCAAACTGTTTTTT
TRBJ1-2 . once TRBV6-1 CASSDLLYGYTF TGTGCCAGCAGTGATCTCCTCTATGGCTACACCTTC
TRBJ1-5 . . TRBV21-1 CAWGGFTVDQPQHF TGTGCCTGGGGGGGGTTCACCGTGGATCAGCCCCAGCATTTT
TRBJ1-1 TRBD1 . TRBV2 CASSEQGVEAFF TGTGCCAGCAGTGAGCAGGGGGTTGAAGCTTTCTTT
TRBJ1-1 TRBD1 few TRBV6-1 CASSDSTGLGNTEAFF TGTGCCAGCAGTGATTCGACAGGGTTGGGGAACACTGAAGCTTTCTTT
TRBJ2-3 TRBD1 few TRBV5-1 CASSLVGQGTDTQYF TGCGCCAGCAGCTTGGTGGGACAGGGAACAGATACGCAGTATTTT
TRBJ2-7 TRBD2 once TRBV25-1 CASTSSGSRNEQYF TGTGCCAGCACTTCTAGCGGGAGCAGGAACGAGCAGTACTTC
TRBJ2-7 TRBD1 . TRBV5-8 CASTSGGSYEQYF TGTGCCAGCACCTCAGGGGGCTCCTACGAGCAGTACTTC
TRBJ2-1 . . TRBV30 CAWTIRDNEQFF TGTGCCTGGACCATCAGGGACAATGAGCAGTTCTTC
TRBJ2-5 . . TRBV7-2 CASSFDFQETQYF TGTGCCAGCAGCTTCGACTTCCAAGAGACCCAGTACTTC
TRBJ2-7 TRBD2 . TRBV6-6 CASSYQGTSGTYEQYF TGTGCCAGCAGTTACCAAGGGACTAGCGGGACCTACGAGCAGTACTTC
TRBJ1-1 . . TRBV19 CASSIPMNTEAFF TGTGCCAGTAGTATTCCCATGAACACTGAAGCTTTCTTT
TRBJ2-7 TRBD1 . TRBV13 CASSPGTGSYEQYF TGTGCCAGCAGCCCCGGGACAGGGAGCTACGAGCAGTACTTC
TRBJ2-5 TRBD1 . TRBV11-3 CASSRQGREETQYF TGTGCCAGCAGCCGACAGGGGCGGGAAGAGACCCAGTACTTC
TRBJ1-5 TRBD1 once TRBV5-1 CASSLDRGQPQHF TGCGCCAGCAGCTTGGACAGGGGACAGCCCCAGCATTTT
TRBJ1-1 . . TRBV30 CAWSYGAGEAFF TGTGCCTGGAGTTATGGGGCAGGTGAAGCTTTCTTT
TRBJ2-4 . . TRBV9 CASSVSGGGGKNIQYF TGTGCCAGCAGCGTATCGGGGGGAGGGGGGAAAAACATTCAGTACTTC
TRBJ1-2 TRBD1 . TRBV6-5 CASSLGTGRGYTF TGTGCCAGCAGTCTAGGGACAGGGCGAGGCTACACCTTC
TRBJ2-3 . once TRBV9 CASSVEGGKGTDTQYF TGTGCCAGCAGCGTAGAAGGCGGGAAAGGGACAGATACGCAGTATTTT
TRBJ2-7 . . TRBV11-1 CASSSSEESHEQYF TGTGCCAGCAGCTCGTCGGAGGAAAGCCACGAGCAGTACTTC
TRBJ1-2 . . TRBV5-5 CASSPAGGGANYGYTF TGTGCCAGCAGCCCGGCCGGGGGGGGAGCTAACTATGGCTACACCTTC
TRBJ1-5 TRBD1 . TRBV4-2 CVSSQRMTGNQPQHF TGTGTCAGCAGCCAGCGGATGACAGGGAATCAGCCCCAGCATTTT
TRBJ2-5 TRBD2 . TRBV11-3 CASSLDRLAGPWETQYF TGTGCCAGCAGCTTAGATCGTTTAGCGGGACCCTGGGAGACCCAGTACTTC
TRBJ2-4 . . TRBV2 CASSLRGGNIQYF TGTGCCAGCAGCCTAAGGGGGGGAAACATTCAGTACTTC
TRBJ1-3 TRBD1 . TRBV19 CASSRTGSGNTIYF TGTGCCAGTAGCCGGACAGGGAGCGGAAACACCATATATTTT
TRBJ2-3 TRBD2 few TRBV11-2 CASSPRVAAGGPVDTQYF TGTGCCAGCAGCCCGAGGGTAGCAGCGGGAGGGCCGGTAGATACGCAGTATTTT
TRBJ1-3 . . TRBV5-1 CASSLAAGGGNTIYF TGCGCCAGCAGCTTGGCAGCGGGGGGAGGAAACACCATATATTTT
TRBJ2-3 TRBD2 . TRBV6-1 CASRLAGGGTDTQYF TGTGCCAGCAGACTAGCGGGAGGAGGGACAGATACGCAGTATTTT
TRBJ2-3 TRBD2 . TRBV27 CASKKTSGSGTDTQYF TGTGCCAGCAAGAAGACTAGCGGGAGCGGGACAGATACGCAGTATTTT
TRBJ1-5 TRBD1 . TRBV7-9 CASSLGLRGQDQPQHF TGTGCCAGCAGCTTAGGGTTAAGGGGGCAGGATCAGCCCCAGCATTTT
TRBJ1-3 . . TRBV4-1 CASSLRGPGQFSGNTIYF TGCGCCAGCAGTCTAAGGGGTCCTGGGCAGTTCTCTGGAAACACCATATATTTT
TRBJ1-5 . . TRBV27 CASSLSGSLSNQPQHF TGTGCCAGCAGTTTATCGGGCAGTCTTAGCAATCAGCCCCAGCATTTT
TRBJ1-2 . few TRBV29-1 CSATPQGNYGYTF TGCAGCGCCACCCCACAGGGAAACTATGGCTACACCTTC
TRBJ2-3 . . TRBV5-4 CASSRGVSGDFYNTDTQYF TGTGCCAGCAGCCGAGGGGTTTCTGGGGACTTCTACAACACAGATACGCAGTATTTT
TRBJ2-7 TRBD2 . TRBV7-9 CASSSVQRGSYEQYF TGTGCCAGCAGCTCCGTTCAGCGGGGCTCCTACGAGCAGTACTTC
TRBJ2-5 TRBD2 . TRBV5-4 CASSLMGAGGGETQYF TGTGCCAGCAGCTTGATGGGGGCGGGAGGAGGGGAGACCCAGTACTTC
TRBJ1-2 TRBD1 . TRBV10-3 CATPGQGAMSNYGYTF TGTGCCACTCCGGGACAGGGGGCGATGTCTAACTATGGCTACACCTTC
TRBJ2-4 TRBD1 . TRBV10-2 CASSDGTGATENIQYF TGCGCCAGCAGTGATGGGACAGGCGCCACTGAAAACATTCAGTACTTC
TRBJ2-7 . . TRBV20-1 CSGQGPYEQYF TGCAGTGGGCAGGGCCCCTACGAGCAGTACTTC
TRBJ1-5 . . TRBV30 CAWSVTGGQPQHF TGTGCCTGGAGTGTAACGGGTGGCCAGCCCCAGCATTTT
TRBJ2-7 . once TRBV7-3 CASSQQGASTYEQYF TGTGCCAGCAGCCAGCAAGGGGCGTCTACCTACGAGCAGTACTTC
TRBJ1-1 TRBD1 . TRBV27 CASSLQGETEAFF TGTGCCAGCAGTCTACAGGGGGAGACTGAAGCTTTCTTT
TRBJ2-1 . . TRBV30 CAYHLLSYNEQFF TGTGCCTACCACTTGCTTTCCTACAATGAGCAGTTCTTC